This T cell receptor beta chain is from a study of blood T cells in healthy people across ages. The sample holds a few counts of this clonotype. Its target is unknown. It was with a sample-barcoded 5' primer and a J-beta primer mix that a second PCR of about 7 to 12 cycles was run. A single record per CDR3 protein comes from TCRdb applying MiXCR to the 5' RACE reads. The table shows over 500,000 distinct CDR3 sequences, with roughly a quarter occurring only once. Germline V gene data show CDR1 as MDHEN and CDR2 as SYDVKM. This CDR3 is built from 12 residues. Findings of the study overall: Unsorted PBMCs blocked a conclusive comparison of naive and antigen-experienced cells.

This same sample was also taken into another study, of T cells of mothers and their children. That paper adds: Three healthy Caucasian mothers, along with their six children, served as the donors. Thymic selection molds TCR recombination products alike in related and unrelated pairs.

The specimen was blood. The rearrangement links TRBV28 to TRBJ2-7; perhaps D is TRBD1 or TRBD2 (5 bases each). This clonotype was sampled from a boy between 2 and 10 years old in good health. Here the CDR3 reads CVSRGASVEQYF. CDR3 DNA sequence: TGTGTCTCGAGAGGGGCCTCAGTGGAGCAGTACTTC.